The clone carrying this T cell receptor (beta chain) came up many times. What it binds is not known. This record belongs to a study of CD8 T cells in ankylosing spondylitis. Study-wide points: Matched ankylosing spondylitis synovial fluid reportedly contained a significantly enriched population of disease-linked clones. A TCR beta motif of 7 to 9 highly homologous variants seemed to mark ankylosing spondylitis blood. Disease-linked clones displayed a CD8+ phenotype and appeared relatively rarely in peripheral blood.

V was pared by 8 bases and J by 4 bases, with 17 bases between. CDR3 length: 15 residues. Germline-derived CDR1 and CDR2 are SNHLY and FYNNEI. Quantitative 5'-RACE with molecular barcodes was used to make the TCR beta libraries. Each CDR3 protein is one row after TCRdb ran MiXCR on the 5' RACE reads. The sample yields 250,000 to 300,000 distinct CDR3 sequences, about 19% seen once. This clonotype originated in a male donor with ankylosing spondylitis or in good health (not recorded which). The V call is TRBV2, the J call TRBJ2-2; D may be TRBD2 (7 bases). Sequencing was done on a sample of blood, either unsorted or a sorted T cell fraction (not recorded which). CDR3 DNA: TGTGCCAGCGCATTGGCGGGGGCCTCCACCGGGGAGCTGTTTTTT. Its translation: CASALAGASTGELFF.